This T cell receptor (beta chain) derives from a study of blood T cells in healthy people across ages. Next came a second PCR, run for about 7 to 12 cycles, which used a sample-barcoded 5' primer along with a J-beta primer mix. TCRdb re-derived calls from the 5' RACE reads in MiXCR, one entry per CDR3 protein. The sample shows roughly 900,000 distinct CDR3 sequences, around 28% of them seen only once. The sample was blood. The receptor was isolated from a woman older than 75 in good health.

The CDR3 coding sequence is TGTGCCAGCAGCTCGCTAGCACCGAGCTCCTACAATGAGCAGTTCTTC. It codes for CASSSLAPSSYNEQFF. J is TRBJ2-1 and V is TRBV5-6, with D maybe TRBD2 (5 bases). The CDR3 runs to 16 residues. Trimming removed 3 bases from V and 0 bases from J, with 13 bases in between. Germline CDR1 reads SGHDT; CDR2 reads YYEEEE.